The clone carrying this T cell receptor beta chain was found a few times. Its antigen is not known. The CDR3 covers 14 residues. V was clipped by 0 bases and J by 0 bases, with 8 bases between them. CDR1 and CDR2 from the germline V gene are SQVTM and ANQGSEA. These data originate in a study of blood T cells in healthy people across ages. Study overall: In model experiments, template switching was able to capture about one barcoded beta molecule for every two T cells that were present.

Total RNA amounts of at least 5.5 micrograms were extracted per sample. Study conclusions and caveats: As naive T cell percentage varied, TCR beta diversity correlated strongly with it.

A second PCR, run for about 7 to 11 cycles, used a sample-barcoded 5' primer plus a J-beta primer mix. The template-switch adaptor, which had 12 random nucleotides, put a tag on each cDNA molecule. TCRdb ran MiXCR on the 5' RACE reads and lists one entry per CDR3 protein. The table records about 1.4 million distinct CDR3 sequences, approximately 60% of them present only once. The receptor was derived from a man in his late teens or twenties in good health. The chain recombines TRBV29-1 with TRBJ2-5, with a weak D call TRBD2 (6 bases). Material: blood. The CDR3 coding sequence is TGCAGCGTTGAAGATGGGAGGTACCAAGAGACCCAGTACTTC. This codes for CSVEDGRYQETQYF.